This record concerns one T cell receptor beta chain sequence. Its antigen is undetermined. Every subset had its genomic DNA shared out evenly among several immunoSEQ plates. The method was immunoSEQ multiplex PCR; TCRdb's version includes in-frame clones alone and lacks a portion of them. The sample holds about 2.1 million clones, roughly 93% seen once. This sample was included in a study of shared clonotypes between healthy human individuals. Turning to the study itself: Aged between 18 and 49, the donors were a couple of women and a few men.

V was pared by 5 bases and J by 4 bases, with 13 bases of the junction left unmatched. Germline CDR1 and CDR2: MNHEY and SMNVEV (reference sequence). This CDR3 is 16 amino acids long. Study-wide findings and caveats: Richness estimates generally favored naive over memory subsets.

Terminally differentiated effector memory CD45RA+ cells were excluded by CCR7 positive selection of CD45RO-negative cells. This clonotype was obtained from a man aged 18 to 30 in good health. Some clones in this sample may be carry-over from other donors' samples. The sample comprised naive CD8+ T cells from PBMCs. The chain carries TRBV27 and TRBJ1-1, with TRBD1 matching 7 bases. This chain's CDR3 is CASSQVGTALGTEAFF. DNA for the CDR3: TGTGCCAGCAGTCAAGTAGGGACAGCATTGGGCACTGAAGCTTTCTTT.